Each of the 9 T cell receptor beta chains below was sequenced from the same sample in a study of naive CD8 T cells in extremely preterm neonates (dated by TCRdb to between 2016 and 2019). Several extremely preterm deliveries, at about 23-27 weeks of gestation, provided the preterm samples. The receptor library was made with the immunoSEQ multiplex PCR assay. As stored in TCRdb, this immuneACCESS dataset retains in-frame rearrangements with V and J assigned. A fraction of the clones does not appear; measured against another copy, unresolved V genes explain less than half of the discrepancy, and the remainder lacks a known reason. The sample table contains about 5,000 clones; only one count was recorded for nearly 95% of them. The ten largest make up 0.64% of the sample. Their antigens remain unidentified. Summary of the overall study and its limitations: Preterm CDR3s were shorter, with fewer N additions and less junctional trimming, and were closer to germline than those of older groups.

The source material was naive CD8+ T cells from cord blood. The receptors derive from a boy who was born preterm.

This clone was counted a single time. This chain links TRBV28 with TRBJ2-3, with D hard to call. Germline CDR1 MDHEN, CDR2 SYDVKM. The V end lost 1 base, the J end lost 4 bases, and 0 bases lay between the germline ends. The CDR3 extends over 11 amino acids. The chain's CDR3 is CASSLSDTQYF. The CDR3 bases are TGTGCCAGCAGTTTATCAGATACGCAGTATTTT.

The chain couples TRBV6-1 to TRBJ2-1, with TRBD1 as a possible D gene (6 bases). Trimming took 4 bases from V and 0 from J, leaving 13 bases between them. The V gene's germline CDR1 is MNHNS and CDR2 SASEGT. The CDR3 consists of 16 residues. For the CDR3, the DNA is TGTGCCAGCAGTGCGGGACACAGGAGCTCCTACAATGAGCAGTTCTTC. This codes for CASSAGHRSSYNEQFF.

The DNA of the CDR3 is TGTGCCAGCAGCGTAGGGACTAGAGAGACCCAGTACTTC. Its translation is CASSVGTRETQYF. The rearrangement joins TRBV9 to TRBJ2-5; the match to TRBD2 covers 7 bases. Trimming removed 0 bases from V and 4 bases from J; junction bases left unmatched: 0. The CDR3 is 13 residues long. Per the germline V gene, CDR1 is SGDLS and CDR2 is YYNGEE.

The V call is TRBV6-5, the J call TRBJ2-3; 10 bases match TRBD2. This CDR3 region has 15 residues. The ends lost 0 bases at V and 4 bases at J; junction bases unmatched: 1. Per germline, CDR1 MNHEY and CDR2 SVGAGI. CDR3 in DNA: TGTGCCAGCAGTTACTCGCTAGCGGGAGCAGATACGCAGTATTTT. Its protein product is CASSYSLAGADTQYF.

The genes are TRBV5-4 and TRBJ1-1, with TRBD1 as a possible D gene (5 bases). Trimming stripped 4 bases from V and 4 bases from J, with 5 bases between. The CDR3 sequence is 11 residues long. Germline V gives CDR1 SGHNT, CDR2 YYREEE (reference sequence). The CDR3 DNA follows: TGTGCCAGCAGCCAGGGCACTGAAGCTTTCTTT. Translated: CASSQGTEAFF. Combining the CDR3 with reference TRBV5-4 and TRBJ1-1 gives the whole variable domain ETGVTQSPTHLIKTRGQQVTLRCSSQSGHNTVSWYQQALGQGPQFIFQYYREEENGRGNFPPRFSGLQFPNYSSELNVNALELDDSALYLCASSQGTEAFFGQGTRLTVV.

The genes are TRBV9 and TRBJ2-2; 7 positions agree with TRBD2. Germline V CDR1 and CDR2: SGDLS, YYNGEE. The CDR3 runs 15 residues. With V trimmed by 5 bases and J by 1 base, 5 bases remained unmatched. Written as DNA, the CDR3 is TGTGCCAGCAGGAAGCAGCGGGAGAACACCGGGGAGCTGTTTTTT. The encoded protein is CASRKQRENTGELFF.

V usage is TRBV27 and J usage is TRBJ2-2; D remains ambiguous. CDR1 MNHEY and CDR2 SMNVEV come from the germline V gene (reference sequence). CDR3 size: 14 residues. Trimming took off 3 bases at V and 2 bases at J, with 7 bases between the two ends. The CDR3 loop is CASSFGFNTGELFF. The CDR3 region has the DNA TGTGCCAGCAGTTTCGGCTTTAACACCGGGGAGCTGTTTTTT.

The chain couples TRBV28 to TRBJ2-1; 8 positions agree with TRBD2. V gave up 5 bases and J gave up 3 bases; unmatched junction bases: 3. Per germline, CDR1 MDHEN and CDR2 SYDVKM. The CDR3 extends over 14 amino acids. This CDR3 reads CASSPGTSYNEQFF. The CDR3 DNA reads TGTGCCAGCAGTCCCGGGACTAGCTACAATGAGCAGTTCTTC.

The chain combines TRBV5-6 with TRBJ1-2; D not resolved. There are 12 residues in the CDR3. Germline V gives CDR1 SGHDT, CDR2 YYEEEE. The V and J ends lost 0 bases and 2 bases respectively, with 2 bases between them. The CDR3 DNA is TGTGCCAGCAGCTTGGACAACTATGGCTACACCTTC. It translates to CASSLDNYGYTF.